The T cell receptor (beta chain) described here comes from a study of T cell clonality in common variable immunodeficiency. Study findings and constraints: Fewer TCRbeta clones were shared among CVID subjects than controls.

This clone was detected ten times or more. Its antigen is as yet unknown. Coverage ceases 3 residues before the CDR3 finishes, and the germline J gene fills in the end. Heparinized whole blood, roughly 4.5 to 9 ml, came from each donor. TCRdb's table, derived via immunoSEQ multiplex PCR, lists solely in-frame clones and lacks some. This sample carries fewer than 40,000 clones, none of them present only once. Germline loops: CDR1 MRHNA, CDR2 SNTAGT. The CDR3 consists of 13 residues. The V end was cut by 4 bases, the J end by 3 bases, with 10 bases between. Sample: peripheral blood mononuclear cells. The TCR was taken from a person aged 18 to 70 in good health. The rearrangement uses TRBV6-4 and TRBJ2-7; D is possibly TRBD1 (6 bases). Incomplete CDR3 DNA: TGTGCCAGCAGTGTGCAGACAGGCTACGAG. Translated, it gives CASSVQTGYE. The full CDR3 protein is CASSVQTGYEQYF.